This TCR beta chain was sequenced during a study of CD8+CD57+ T cells in acquired aplastic anemia. The ends were cut back, 0 bases at V and 0 bases at J, with 17 bases in the middle. Germline V gene data show CDR1 as SGHTA and CDR2 as FQGNSA. The CDR3 has 18 residues. Both TCR beta VDJ combination and CDR3 sequence profiling were carried out. Genomic DNA was the template for this profiling. TCRdb used MiXCR to reprocess the reads, holding one entry per CDR3 protein. Of approximately 220,000 distinct CDR3 sequences in the sample, roughly half are singletons; the top ten hold 6.5% to 8%. Patients chosen for sequencing had shown CD8+CD57+ cell expansion by flow cytometry.

The chain joins TRBV7-2 to TRBJ1-1, with a possible D match to TRBD1 (6 bases). The clonotype was recovered from a human donor with aplastic anemia. Specimen: sorted CD4+, CD8+, or CD8+CD57+ T cells (not recorded which) from PBMCs. This CDR3 is CASSLAGGRTAMNTEAFF. The CDR3 region has the DNA TGTGCCAGCAGCTTAGCTGGGGGCCGGACAGCAATGAACACTGAAGCTTTCTTT.